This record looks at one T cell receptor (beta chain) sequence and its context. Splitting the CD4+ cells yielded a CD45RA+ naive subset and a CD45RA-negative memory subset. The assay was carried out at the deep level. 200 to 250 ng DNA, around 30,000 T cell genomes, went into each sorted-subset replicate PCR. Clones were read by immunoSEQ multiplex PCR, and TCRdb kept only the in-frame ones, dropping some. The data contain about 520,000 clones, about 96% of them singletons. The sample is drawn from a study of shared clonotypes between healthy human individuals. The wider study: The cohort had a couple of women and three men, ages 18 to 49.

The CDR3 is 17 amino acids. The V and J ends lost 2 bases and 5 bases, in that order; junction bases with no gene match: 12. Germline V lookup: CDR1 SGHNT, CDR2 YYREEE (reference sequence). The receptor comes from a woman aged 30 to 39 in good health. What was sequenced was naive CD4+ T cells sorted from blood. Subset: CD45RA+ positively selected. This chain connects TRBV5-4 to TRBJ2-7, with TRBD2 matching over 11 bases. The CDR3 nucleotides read TGTGCCAGCAGCTTTGGGCTAGCGGGAGGCCGAGTAAACGAGCAGTACTTC. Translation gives CASSFGLAGGRVNEQYF.